This T cell receptor beta chain stems from a study of regulatory T cells in long-lasting Graves disease. Time point described: newly diagnosed GD, antithyroid drugs for less than 3 months. The authors made the TCR library using RNA they extracted from PBMCs. Sequencing libraries for TCR beta were prepared with iRepertoire HTBI primers and Arm-PCR of CDR3 regions. Original processing methods: Sequenced samples collectively carried under 75 TRBV and roughly 15 TRBJ segments. One entry per CDR3 protein, called by TCRdb with MiXCR from the multiplex PCR reads. The V and J calls follow TCRdb's processing rather than the paper's. Seen here are around 250,000 distinct CDR3 sequences, around 20% observed once, and the top ten hold about 15%. From germline, CDR1 is LNHDA and CDR2 SQIVND (reference sequence). This CDR3 contains 15 residues. V dropped 4 bases and J dropped 5 bases, with 16 bases sitting between them.

The sample holds a few counts of this clonotype. The antigen is unknown. Findings and caveats of the study: Persistent disease showed a preference for TRBV28, TRBJ1-2 and TRBJ2-5.

The chain joins TRBV19 to TRBJ2-3; no clear D. The sequence derives from a female donor with Graves disease. Sequences were derived from peripheral blood mononuclear cells (PBMCs), sampled at new diagnosis, from a patient treated with antithyroid drugs. As DNA, the CDR3 is TGTGCCAGTAGTACCGAACCCTACCCGCGAGATACGCAGTATTTT. Translating gives CASSTEPYPRDTQYF.